What follows are 18 T cell receptor beta chains derived from one specimen sequenced in a study of tumor-infiltrating lymphocytes in primary liver carcinoma. Without any cell sorting, roughly 18-30 mg of bulk tissue yielded co-extracted RNA and DNA. TCR beta cDNA came from about 0.55 ug total RNA, primed with a constant-region primer. ARM-PCR was slightly modified, and three nested multiplex PCR rounds with it gave rise to the TCR beta libraries. It was with TRBV1-TRBV30 forward primers and a C-beta reverse primer that the first two PCR rounds were run, at 10 to 11 cycles each. TCRdb analysed the multiplex PCR reads with MiXCR anew, one entry per CDR3 protein. The sample includes around 99,000 distinct CDR3 sequences, just under 70% of them seen just once. Source material: tumor-adjacent normal liver tissue. Every receptor here comes from a man aged 35 to 55 with primary liver carcinoma and hepatitis B virus infection.

This clonotype appeared a few times. The chain joins TRBV20-1 to TRBJ2-5; 12 bases match TRBD2. Trimming cost V 5 bases and J 5 bases; bases outside gene matches: 6. Germline V gene sequence: CDR1 DFQATT, CDR2 SNEGSKA (reference sequence). This CDR3 region has 14 residues. CDR3 nucleotide sequence: TGCAGTGCTGGCCTAGCGGGAGGGCCGGAGACCCAGTACTTC. Its protein is CSAGLAGGPETQYF.

Regarding this clonotype: The conserved phenylalanine or tryptophan normally closing the CDR3 is absent here, so this likely arose from a read error. The genes are TRBV29-1 and TRBJ1-1; D perhaps matches TRBD1 (6 bases). Trimming removed 7 bases from V and 1 base from J, with 16 bases in between. The CDR3 sequence is 14 residues long. Germline-derived CDR1 and CDR2 are SQVTM and ANQGSEA. CDR3 region: CSASTGGQNTEAFS. The CDR3 DNA reads TGCAGCGCATCCACCGGGGGACAGAACACTGAAGCTTTCAGT.

In regard to this clonotype: A read error may explain this, as a much larger clone is one base away. The chain carries TRBV10-3 and TRBJ1-2; D might be TRBD1 (5 bases). The V end lost 7 bases, the J end lost 3 bases, and 18 bases lay between the germline ends. The length of the CDR3 is 15 residues. CDR1 and CDR2 (germline): ENHRY, SYGVKD. In DNA, the CDR3 is TGTGCCATCAATGACCAGTCTGGGACTTACTATGGCTACACCTTC. It specifies CAINDQSGTYYGYTF.

This clonotype turned up a few times. The chain has TRBV28 and TRBJ1-2; D is ambiguous. Trimming stripped 1 base from V and 8 bases from J, with 11 bases between. Germline V gene sequence: CDR1 MDHEN, CDR2 SYDVKM. CDR3 length equals 13 residues. The CDR3 sequence: CASSLSRAWGYTF. The CDR3 DNA follows: TGTGCCAGCAGTTTATCGCGGGCTTGGGGCTACACCTTC.

On this clonotype: The CDR3 end shows no conserved phenylalanine or tryptophan, and so a read error is likely. The rearrangement joins TRBV6-5 to TRBJ2-4, with D perhaps matching TRBD2 (5 bases). This CDR3 contains 13 residues. CDR1 and CDR2 from the germline V gene are MNHEY and SVGAGI. V lost 5 bases and J lost 7, with 12 bases in between. CDR3 bases: TGTGCCAGCAGTAAATCGGGGTCGAACATTCAGTACCTC. This translates into CASSKSGSNIQYL.

As for this clonotype: A much larger clone is a single base away; this may be a read error. J is TRBJ2-2 and V is TRBV12-3 or TRBV12-4; D gene uncertain. Trimming removed 7 bases at V and 1 base at J, with 7 bases between. CDR3 length: 13 residues. CDR3 coding DNA: TGTGCCAGCAATGTGGTGAACACCGGGGAGCTGTTTTTT. Protein: CASNVVNTGELFF.

V is TRBV28 and J is TRBJ2-1; no clear D gene. Germline-derived CDR1 and CDR2 are MDHEN and SYDVKM. There are 15 residues in the CDR3. V shed 2 bases and J shed 0 bases, with 8 bases lying between them. The CDR3 bases are TGTGCCAGCAGTTTAATGGCGAACTCCTACAATGAGCAGTTCTTC. Protein product: CASSLMANSYNEQFF.

A word on this clonotype: Compared with germline, one end of the junction differs, possibly owing to a read error. This chain connects TRBV11-2 to TRBJ1-4; TRBD1 is a possible D gene (5 bases). In germline, CDR1 is SGHAT, CDR2 FQNNGV. The CDR3 is 18 residues long. CDR3 nucleotide sequence: TGTGTCAGCAGCGCCGACCCCCGGGACGGGCGATCTAATGAAAGACTGTTTTTT. Its protein product is CVSSADPRDGRSNERLFF.

V usage is TRBV6-2 or TRBV6-3 and J usage is TRBJ2-7; a possible D gene is TRBD2 (5 bases). From germline, CDR1 is MNHEY and CDR2 SVGEGT. V gave up 0 bases and J gave up 1 base, with 16 bases separating them. This CDR3 spans 17 amino acids. The CDR3 loop reads CASSYSTYSGRSYEQYF. CDR3 nucleotide sequence: TGTGCCAGCAGTTACTCCACCTATAGTGGGAGATCCTACGAGCAGTACTTC.

This clonotype has only one observation. The genes are TRBV5-4 and TRBJ2-6; TRBD1 matches at 9 bases. V was pared by 4 bases and J by 4 bases, with 6 bases of the junction left unmatched. Germline V gene data show CDR1 as SGHNT and CDR2 as YYREEE (reference sequence). This CDR3 has 16 amino acids. The CDR3 is CASSRGQGSGANVLTF. Here the CDR3 DNA reads TGTGCCAGCAGCCGCGGACAGGGGTCCGGGGCCAACGTCCTGACTTTC.

In DNA form, the CDR3 reads TGTGCCAGCAGTCAACGCGGGACATCTCACACTGAAGCTTTCTTT. Translating gives CASSQRGTSHTEAFF. The J gene is TRBJ1-1, the V gene TRBV27, with D perhaps matching TRBD1 (6 bases). Trimming shortened V by 5 bases and J by 3 bases, and 16 bases separated the two germline ends. The CDR3 is made up of 15 amino acids. CDR1 and CDR2 from the germline V gene are MNHEY and SMNVEV (reference sequence).

The chain couples TRBV6-1 to TRBJ2-1, with a weak D call TRBD2 (6 bases). Trimming cost V 10 bases and J 10 bases, with 23 bases left between them. CDR1 and CDR2 (germline): MNHNS, SASEGT. The CDR3 is made up of 14 amino acids. The CDR3 DNA reads TGTGCCAACAAGCTGACTTGCGGGAAACTAGAGCAGTTCTTC. It is translated as CANKLTCGKLEQFF.

Worth noting for this clonotype: Sequence at one end of the junction differs from germline and may be a read error. J is TRBJ2-5 and V is TRBV4-2; D is perhaps TRBD2 (6 bases). The germline V gene has CDR1 LGHNA and CDR2 YNFKEQ. The CDR3 is 15 residues long. Here the CDR3 reads CASSQPRGGGETQYF. CDR3 DNA: TGTGCCAGCAGCCAACCACGGGGAGGTGGAGAGACACAGTACTTC.

Notes on this clonotype: Germline and junction disagree at one end, which may indicate a read error. V gene TRBV6-5 combines with J gene TRBJ2-7; D is possibly TRBD1 or TRBD2 (5 bases each). The CDR3 length is 14 residues. Germline V gene sequence: CDR1 MNHEY, CDR2 SVGAGI. CDR3 region: CVSSRGSRPYEQYF. The CDR3 nucleotides read TGTGTCAGCAGTCGGGGCAGCCGCCCATACGAGCAGTACTTC.

V usage is TRBV6-2 or TRBV6-3 and J usage is TRBJ1-1; D not resolved. The CDR3 has 16 residues. Germline V gene data show CDR1 as MNHEY and CDR2 as SVGEGT. V lost 2 bases and J 0 bases, leaving 13 bases between the germline ends. The CDR3 region is CASSYNWEGMNTEAFF. CDR3 in DNA: TGTGCCAGCAGTTACAACTGGGAAGGAATGAACACTGAAGCTTTCTTT.

There are a few counts of this clonotype. A much larger clone is a single base away; this may be a read error. The rearrangement uses TRBV6-2 or TRBV6-3 and TRBJ2-7; D gene ambiguous. The CDR3 is 13 residues long. Germline loops: CDR1 MNHEY, CDR2 SVGEGT. Here the CDR3 reads CVSSYEGYGQQYF. CDR3 DNA: TGTGTCAGCAGTTACGAAGGGTATGGTCAGCAGTACTTC.

For this clonotype: A read error may account for a junction end that differs from germline. The chain links TRBV7-9 to TRBJ2-3; TRBD2 might be the D (6 bases). Germline CDR1 and CDR2: SEHNR and FQNEAQ (reference sequence). The CDR3 sequence is 14 residues long. The CDR3 DNA is TGTGCCAGCAGCTTAGGTCGGGGGTCGGATACGCACTATTTT. As protein: CASSLGRGSDTHYF. Full variable domain (missing parts from reference TRBV7-9 and TRBJ2-3): DTGVSQNPRHKITKRGQNVTFRCDPISEHNRLYWYRQTLGQGPEFLTYFQNEAQLEKSRLLSDRFSAERPKGSFSTLEIQRTEQGDSAMYLCASSLGRGSDTHYFGPGTRLTVL.

The chain joins TRBV29-1 to TRBJ2-1; D might be TRBD1 or TRBD2, each matching 5 bases. In germline, CDR1 is SQVTM, CDR2 ANQGSEA. This CDR3 contains 15 residues. V was cut by 7 bases and J by 16 bases, with 32 bases left in between. The CDR3 region has the DNA TGCAGCGCGGGGCCTCCTTCCAGCTCCTACAATGAGCTTTTCTTC. This encodes CSAGPPSSSYNELFF.